One sample yielded the 25 T cell receptor beta chains listed below, sequenced in a study of OX40 agonist ivuxolimab in advanced cancers. Only in-frame clones appear in the TCRdb table, and some are missing; sequencing was by immunoSEQ multiplex PCR. The sample includes fewer than 70,000 clones, about 86% of them seen just once. The sequenced sample was CD4+ or CD8+ T cells sorted from blood, obtained in a trial of the OX40 agonist ivuxolimab. These receptors were taken from an adult with an advanced solid tumor such as melanoma, head and neck, liver or kidney cancer.

V usage is TRBV7-3 and J usage is TRBJ2-3; 11 bases are a match to TRBD2. This CDR3 has 15 residues. With V trimmed by 2 bases and J by 4 bases, 2 bases remained unmatched. Germline values: CDR1 SGHTA, CDR2 FQGTGA. This CDR3 reads CASSLAGLAADTQYF. DNA for the CDR3: TGTGCCAGCAGCTTAGCGGGACTAGCGGCAGATACGCAGTATTTT.

This clone was seen a handful of times. The chain combines TRBV7-2 with TRBJ1-2; unclear D gene. V was trimmed by 2 bases and J by 6 bases, leaving 16 bases between them. The CDR3 runs to 15 residues. CDR1 is SGHTA and CDR2 is FQGNSA in the germline V gene. In nucleotides, the CDR3 is TGTGCCAGCAGCTTAATCTTCGGCGAGGGCCATGGCTACACCTTC. This gives the protein CASSLIFGEGHGYTF.

About this clone itself: Other DNA sequences from this sample encode an identical CDR3 as well. The J gene is TRBJ1-4, the V gene TRBV5-1, with no clear D. Trimming pared 5 bases from V and 4 bases from J, leaving 3 bases between. The CDR3 has 11 residues. Germline CDR1 and CDR2: SGHRS and YFSETQ. The CDR3 bases are TGCGCCAGCAGGCTTAATGAAAAACTGTTTTTT. This encodes CASRLNEKLFF.

The chain uses TRBV18 and TRBJ2-6; TRBD1 might be the D (6 bases). CDR1 KGHSH and CDR2 LQKENI come from the germline V gene. V lost 2 bases, J lost 0 bases, and 14 bases lay in between. CDR3 length: 18 amino acids. The CDR3 sequence is CASSPWDKGTSGANVLTF. In DNA, the CDR3 is TGTGCCAGCTCACCATGGGACAAGGGGACCTCTGGGGCCAACGTCCTGACTTTC.

The V and J genes are TRBV12-5 and TRBJ1-5; no definite D call. CDR3 length: 12 residues. CDR1 and CDR2 from the germline V gene are LGHNT and FRNRAP. V was clipped by 6 bases and J by 9 bases, with 12 bases between them. The CDR3 nucleotides read TGTGCTAGTGGACCTCTGACAATGCCCCAGCATTTT. Amino acid sequence: CASGPLTMPQHF.

The gene calls are TRBV28 and TRBJ1-1; D unresolved. The CDR3 is made up of 13 amino acids. Trimming stripped 3 bases from V and 3 bases from J, with 8 bases between. Germline V gene sequence: CDR1 MDHEN, CDR2 SYDVKM. This chain's CDR3 is CASSFLLDTEAFF. Here the CDR3 DNA reads TGTGCCAGCAGTTTTCTCCTCGACACTGAAGCTTTCTTT.

The chain carries TRBV10-3 and TRBJ1-2, with D hard to call. V lost 5 bases and J 7 bases, leaving 11 bases between the germline ends. This CDR3 region has 12 residues. Germline values: CDR1 ENHRY, CDR2 SYGVKD. The CDR3 spells CAISNGSIGYTF. For the CDR3, the DNA is TGTGCCATCAGTAACGGATCGATTGGCTACACCTTC.

The chain links TRBV9 to TRBJ1-4, with D possibly being TRBD1 (6 bases). Per the germline V gene, CDR1 is SGDLS and CDR2 is YYNGEE. Trimming removed 0 bases from V and 4 bases from J, with 13 bases in between. The CDR3 contains 16 residues. In DNA, the CDR3 is TGTGCCAGCAGCGTAGAACAGGGAGGGCATAATGAAAAACTGTTTTTT. Its translation: CASSVEQGGHNEKLFF. The whole variable domain, remainder taken from reference TRBV9 and TRBJ1-4, is DSGVTQTPKHLITATGQRVTLRCSPRSGDLSVYWYQQSLDQGLQFLIQYYNGEERAKGNILERFSAQQFPDLHSELNLSSLELGDSALYFCASSVEQGGHNEKLFFGSGTQLSVL.

This clone was detected once. This chain joins TRBV7-2 and TRBJ1-6; D gene unclear. The length of the CDR3 is 15 residues. Germline loops: CDR1 SGHTA, CDR2 FQGNSA. The germline V and J ends were trimmed by 1 base and 6 bases, with 10 bases remaining between them. The CDR3 sequence is CASSLVRQPNSPLHF. DNA of the CDR3: TGTGCCAGCAGCTTAGTGAGGCAGCCTAATTCACCCCTCCACTTT.

The CDR3 sequence: CASSSQGDEQFF. As DNA, the CDR3 is TGTGCCAGCAGTTCACAGGGTGATGAGCAGTTCTTC. The chain carries TRBV6-5 and TRBJ2-1; weak D call: TRBD1 (6 bases). The V end was cut by 4 bases, the J end by 8 bases, with 9 bases between. The CDR3 has 12 residues. Per the germline V gene, CDR1 is MNHEY and CDR2 is SVGAGI.

The chain has TRBV29-1 and TRBJ2-1, with D possibly matching TRBD2 (7 bases). The V gene lost 7 bases and the J gene lost 2 bases, with 18 bases spanning the gap. The CDR3 contains 15 residues. Per germline, CDR1 SQVTM and CDR2 ANQGSEA. The DNA for the CDR3 is TGCAGCGCCAGGGCGGGGGCGAACGCCTACAATGAGCAGTTCTTC. Encoded protein: CSARAGANAYNEQFF.

The rearrangement links TRBV7-3 to TRBJ2-2; maybe TRBD2 (6 bases). CDR1 is SGHTA and CDR2 is FQGTGA in the germline V gene. The CDR3 has 16 residues. The V end lost 1 base, the J end lost 8 bases, and 17 bases lay between the germline ends. The DNA for the CDR3 is TGTGCCAGCAGCTTAAACTCAGGAGGGGTCGGTGGGGAGCTGTTTTTT. Protein sequence: CASSLNSGGVGGELFF.

The chain is built from TRBV5-1 and TRBJ2-6; the D is unclear. The CDR3 spans 15 residues. The V end lost 7 bases, the J end lost 0 bases, and 11 bases lay between the germline ends. The germline V gene has CDR1 SGHRS and CDR2 YFSETQ. CDR3 residues: CASGETVSGANVLTF. The CDR3 bases are TGCGCCAGCGGAGAGACGGTCTCTGGGGCCAACGTCCTGACTTTC.

The chain has TRBV6-1 and TRBJ2-7; no firm D call. Trimming took 6 bases from V and 0 from J, leaving 3 bases between them. This CDR3 is built from 11 residues. CDR1 and CDR2 (germline): MNHNS, SASEGT. The DNA of the CDR3 is TGTGCCAGCAGGGACTCCTACGAGCAGTACTTC. It yields the protein CASRDSYEQYF.

The chain links TRBV2 to TRBJ1-1; 8 positions agree with TRBD1. The V gene's germline CDR1 is SNHLY and CDR2 FYNNEI. V was clipped by 3 bases and J by 2 bases; unmatched bases: 11. This CDR3 spans 17 amino acids. The CDR3, as DNA: TGTGCCAGCAGTGATGCCCAAAGGACAGGGCTCAACACTGAAGCTTTCTTT. The encoded protein is CASSDAQRTGLNTEAFF.

This clone was counted between two and nine times. The chain combines TRBV7-3 with TRBJ2-1; 9 bases are shared with TRBD1. J was trimmed by 4 bases and V by 0 bases; bases with no gene match: 4. The CDR3 covers 16 residues. The germline gives CDR1 SGHTA, CDR2 FQGTGA. CDR3 nucleotide sequence: TGTGCCAGCAGCTTAACTTCGACAGGGGGATACAATGAGCAGTTCTTC. Protein: CASSLTSTGGYNEQFF.

This sequence joins TRBV7-9 and TRBJ2-7; TRBD1 agrees at 7 bases. The CDR3 loop spans 14 amino acids. Germline V lookup: CDR1 SEHNR, CDR2 FQNEAQ (reference sequence). V lost 5 bases, J lost 2 bases, and 6 bases stayed unmatched. CDR3 residues: CASSPRTGTYEQYF. The CDR3 DNA follows: TGTGCCAGCAGCCCCCGGACAGGCACCTACGAGCAGTACTTC.

The chain is built from TRBV10-3 and TRBJ2-7; D is uncertain. Matching the DNA end better, TRBJ2-1 makes the J call doubtful. Germline V gene sequence: CDR1 ENHRY, CDR2 SYGVKD. The CDR3 has 12 residues. The CDR3 loop is CAISDRTDEQFF. The CDR3 DNA reads as TGTGCCATCAGTGACAGGACCGATGAGCAGTTCTTC.

CDR3 protein: CASSIQRVRRGDTQYF. The CDR3, as DNA: TGTGCCAGCAGTATTCAGCGGGTCCGGAGGGGAGATACGCAGTATTTT. The chain combines TRBV27 with TRBJ2-3; D perhaps matches TRBD2 (6 bases). The CDR3 has 16 amino acids. Per the germline V gene, CDR1 is MNHEY and CDR2 is SMNVEV (reference sequence). The V end was cut by 5 bases, the J end by 5 bases, with 20 bases between.

J is TRBJ1-5 and V is TRBV5-5; D is uncertain. The germline V gene encodes CDR1 SGHKS and CDR2 YYEKEE (reference sequence). The CDR3 consists of 13 residues. The ends were cut back, 0 bases at V and 8 bases at J, with 9 bases in the middle. The CDR3 loop reads CASSLVLTEPQHF. Written as DNA, the CDR3 is TGTGCCAGCAGCTTGGTATTAACGGAGCCCCAGCATTTT.

The CDR3 region has the DNA TGTGCCAGCAGCCCAAGCGGAAACGAGCAGTACTTC. It encodes CASSPSGNEQYF. The V and J genes are TRBV4-2 and TRBJ2-7; tentative D call: TRBD2 (5 bases). The germline CDR1 and CDR2 sequences are LGHNA and YNFKEQ. The V gene lost 4 bases and the J gene lost 5 bases, with 9 bases spanning the gap. The CDR3 consists of 12 residues.

Only one count was recorded for this clone. The rearrangement links TRBV7-8 to TRBJ1-1; tentative D call: TRBD1 (5 bases). The CDR3 has 14 amino acids. The V and J ends lost 2 bases and 2 bases respectively, with 9 bases between them. Looked up from germline, CDR1 is SGHVS and CDR2 is FQNEAQ. CDR3: CASSLIRVNTEAFF. The CDR3 nucleotides read TGTGCCAGCAGCTTAATCAGGGTAAACACTGAAGCTTTCTTT.

The rearrangement uses TRBV25-1 and TRBJ1-6; D not resolved. The germline V gene has CDR1 MGHDK and CDR2 SYGVNS. The length of the CDR3 is 15 residues. V was cut by 2 bases and J by 4 bases, with 9 bases left in between. The CDR3 nucleotides are TGTGCCAGCAGTGAACCGTCAGGTTATAATTCACCCCTCCACTTT. Protein: CASSEPSGYNSPLHF.

This clone was counted only a few times. The chain links TRBV11-2 to TRBJ1-3, with unresolved D. The germline CDR1 and CDR2 sequences are SGHAT and FQNNGV. CDR3 length: 13 residues. Trimming cost V 5 bases and J 0 bases, with 5 bases left between them. The CDR3, as DNA: TGTGCCAGCAGCCACAGCTCTGGAAACACCATATATTTT. Encoded protein: CASSHSSGNTIYF.

The V gene is TRBV6-6, the J gene TRBJ1-1; 7 bases align to TRBD1. V shed 5 bases and J 4 bases; nucleotides not matched to a gene: 4. The germline CDR1 and CDR2 sequences are MNHNY and SVGAGI (reference sequence). The CDR3 is made up of 13 amino acids. CDR3 DNA sequence: TGTGCCAGCAGTATAGGGGGCGGCACTGAAGCTTTCTTT. Amino acid sequence: CASSIGGGTEAFF.